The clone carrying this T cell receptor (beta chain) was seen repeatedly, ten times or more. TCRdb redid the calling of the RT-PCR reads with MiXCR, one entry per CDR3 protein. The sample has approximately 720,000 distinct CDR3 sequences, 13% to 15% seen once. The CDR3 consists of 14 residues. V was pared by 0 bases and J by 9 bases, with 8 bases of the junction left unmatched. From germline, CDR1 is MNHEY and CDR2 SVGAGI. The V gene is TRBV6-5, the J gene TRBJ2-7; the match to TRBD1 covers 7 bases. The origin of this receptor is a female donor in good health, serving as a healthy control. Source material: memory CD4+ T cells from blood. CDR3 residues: CASSYSLQGLAQYF. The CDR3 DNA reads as TGTGCCAGCAGTTACTCTTTACAGGGGTTGGCGCAGTACTTC.